This T cell receptor (beta chain) originates from a study of OX40 agonist ivuxolimab in advanced cancers. Germline CDR1 SGHVS, CDR2 FNYEAQ. The V gene end was trimmed by 3 bases and the J gene end by 1 base; junction bases not matched to a gene: 8. This CDR3 is 17 amino acids long. Data came from immunoSEQ multiplex PCR; TCRdb stores just in-frame clones and leaves some out. The data show about 71,000 clones, approximately 94% seen once. This sequence was found in an adult with an advanced solid tumor such as melanoma, head and neck, liver or kidney cancer. The chain employs TRBV7-6 and TRBJ2-3; 9 bases are shared with TRBD2. The sequencing here drew on CD4+ or CD8+ T cells sorted from blood, taken in a trial of the OX40 agonist ivuxolimab. This CDR3 reads CASSLSAGGLGTDTQYF. CDR3 nucleotide sequence: TGTGCCAGCAGCTTGTCGGCGGGGGGGTTAGGCACAGATACGCAGTATTTT.